The rows below give T cell receptor beta chains drawn from one sample of a study of T cells in Graves' hyperthyroidism and ophthalmopathy. TCRdb reanalysed the multiplex PCR reads using MiXCR and keeps one entry per CDR3 protein. The data contain under 400,000 distinct CDR3 sequences, 21% of them singletons. The source material was blood. The receptors were gathered from a woman between 50 and 59 years old with Graves' hyperthyroidism. CDR3s include the opening cysteine and the closing phenylalanine or tryptophan. Each record gives: V gene, CDR3 protein.

V: TRBV6-2/TRBV6-3
CDR3: CASSPRGPPGRQPQHF

V: TRBV19
CDR3: CATRGLGGNQPQHF

V: TRBV24-1
CDR3: CATSAYGGGPTDTQYF

V: TRBV4-1
CDR3: CASSPRFGGPNEQFF

V: TRBV28
CDR3: CASSWAPGGQPQHF

V: TRBV7-9
CDR3: CASSSHPGTSGMSSYEQYF

V: TRBV24-1
CDR3: CATSVGNGYTF

V: TRBV5-6
CDR3: CASSWWTGNQPQHF

V: TRBV9
CDR3: CASQPGQGYYGYTF

V: TRBV20-1
CDR3: CSATLAVTNNEQFF

V: TRBV3-1
CDR3: CASTLGETQYF

V: TRBV7-3
CDR3: CASSLIGGAPGELFF

V: TRBV5-4
CDR3: CASSPATGQLHYEQYF

V: TRBV12-5
CDR3: CASGLARDRTTDTQYF

V: TRBV29-1
CDR3: CSVASGTEYF

V: TRBV4-2
CDR3: CASSQVGQDNYGYTF

V: TRBV18
CDR3: CASSPQGAVHTEAFF

V: TRBV5-1
CDR3: CASSPDGTGYQPQHF

V: TRBV10-3
CDR3: CAISAGASQETQYF

V: TRBV5-6
CDR3: CASSWWGGQWNTGELFF

V: TRBV25-1
CDR3: CASSERYNEQFF

V: TRBV6-2/TRBV6-3
CDR3: CATLDRAKNIQYF

V: TRBV30
CDR3: CAWREKRTGPGNTIYF

V: TRBV9
CDR3: CASSPEGGGFTDTQYF

V: TRBV2
CDR3: CASRGTGGPNTEAFF

V: TRBV25-1
CDR3: CASRNPGQGVRTGEPFF

V: TRBV5-1
CDR3: CASSHGTGNTEAFF

V: TRBV20-1
CDR3: CSARWTGPGELFF

V: TRBV28
CDR3: CASSFLGTSGYNEQFF

V: TRBV20-1
CDR3: CSARADYPQETQYF

V: TRBV6-1
CDR3: CASTDTGGSYGYTF

V: TRBV18
CDR3: CASSPRTNPNEQFF

V: TRBV3-1
CDR3: CASSQSLAEYNEQFF

V: TRBV7-9
CDR3: CASSTYRGLSEQYF

V: TRBV6-2/TRBV6-3
CDR3: CASSPNGESSYNEQFF

V: TRBV3-1
CDR3: CASSLGGPHVNEQFF

V: TRBV5-5
CDR3: CASSSWQGYEQYF

V: TRBV6-1
CDR3: CASRIAGGKDTQYF

V: TRBV3-1
CDR3: CASSQRGPRAGELFF

V: TRBV2
CDR3: CASSTRPNLTGNYGYTF

V: TRBV7-8
CDR3: CASSLGWTAYEQYF

V: TRBV6-1
CDR3: CASRPTDRSNISPLHF

V: TRBV28
CDR3: CASRHTNEKLFF

V: TRBV2
CDR3: CASSEEGLNSYEQYF

V: TRBV28
CDR3: CASSKPGLAGGSTDTQYF

V: TRBV18
CDR3: CASSPSGGAIEQFF

V: TRBV7-3
CDR3: CASSLRPSMETQYF

V: TRBV20-1
CDR3: CSATHRVETQYF

V: TRBV27
CDR3: CASSATGANYGYTF

V: TRBV6-1
CDR3: CASKKDSQETQYF

V: TRBV27
CDR3: CASSSRLAGVTGELFF

V: TRBV27
CDR3: CASSLIVRDTQYF

V: TRBV28
CDR3: CASSLEGQLAYEQYF

V: TRBV2
CDR3: CASSEVQLAGGLGNEQFF

V: TRBV7-6
CDR3: CASSLAESGGYEQYF

V: TRBV20-1
CDR3: CSALGWVSNNEQFF

V: TRBV28
CDR3: CASEATGEGGYTF

V: TRBV18
CDR3: CASSPPGDTDTQYF

V: TRBV11-3
CDR3: CASTKRDNEQFF

V: TRBV10-3
CDR3: CAISRNAQGFNTEAFF